Listed here are 8 T cell receptor beta chains from one sample, sequenced in a study of beta chain features in type 1 diabetes. Sequencing targeted expressed TCRB transcripts, as all isolated RNA had been reverse transcribed. Assay: immunoSEQ multiplex PCR; the TCRdb copy retains only in-frame clones and omits some. This table has around 250,000 clones, 68% appearing once. The sequencing input was naive CD4+ T cells from blood. The receptors come from a man younger than 40 in good health.

V is TRBV7-9 and J is TRBJ2-2; D is unclear. V lost 4 bases and J 3 bases, leaving 18 bases between the germline ends. The CDR3 extends over 17 amino acids. CDR1 is SEHNR, CDR2 FQNEAQ, per germline (reference sequence). CDR3 residues: CASSSYHVPVYTGELFF. For the CDR3, the DNA is TGTGCCAGCAGCTCATACCACGTGCCGGTTTACACCGGGGAGCTGTTTTTT.

This clone was seen only once. Other DNA variants within this sample encode the same CDR3. J is TRBJ2-2 and V is TRBV30, with D possibly being TRBD1 (5 bases). The germline gives CDR1 GTSNPN, CDR2 SVGIG (reference sequence). V lost 5 bases, J lost 1 base, and 8 bases lay in between. There are 13 residues in the CDR3. As DNA, the CDR3 is TGTGCCTGGCGTACAGGGAACACCGGGGAGCTGTTTTTT. It is translated as CAWRTGNTGELFF.

This clone is a singleton in its sample. The chain carries TRBV7-6 and TRBJ2-5, with D maybe TRBD2 (6 bases). Per the germline V gene, CDR1 is SGHVS and CDR2 is FNYEAQ. This CDR3 is built from 11 residues. Trimming removed 5 bases from V and 7 bases from J, with 8 bases in between. The chain's CDR3 is CASSPGGTQYF. CDR3 in DNA: TGTGCCAGCAGCCCCGGGGGGACCCAGTACTTC.

The V gene is TRBV30, the J gene TRBJ2-1; the match to TRBD2 covers 8 bases. CDR1 and CDR2 (germline): GTSNPN, SVGIG (reference sequence). The CDR3 extends over 14 amino acids. V shed 5 bases, J shed 4 bases, and the junction held 7 bases outside the gene matches. This CDR3 is CAWGLAAMYNEQFF. The CDR3 bases are TGTGCCTGGGGACTAGCCGCAATGTACAATGAGCAGTTCTTC.

This clone was found a few times. The chain links TRBV25-1 to TRBJ1-6, with 7 nucleotides matching TRBD1. CDR3 length equals 13 residues. CDR1 and CDR2 (germline): MGHDK, SYGVNS. Trimming removed 4 bases from V and 10 bases from J; junction bases left unmatched: 4. CDR3 in DNA: TGTGCCAGCAGTGGACAGGGATTCTCACCCCTCCACTTT. Translated, it gives CASSGQGFSPLHF.

The chain joins TRBV27 to TRBJ2-1; 8 positions match TRBD2. CDR1 and CDR2 (germline): MNHEY, SMNVEV (reference sequence). The CDR3 is 15 residues long. J lost 7 bases, V lost 5 bases, and 10 bases had no gene match. Here the CDR3 reads CASSGGLARVNEQFF. In nucleotides, the CDR3 is TGTGCCAGCAGTGGAGGACTAGCACGGGTTAATGAGCAGTTCTTC.

The rearrangement uses TRBV7-6 and TRBJ2-3; TRBD2 matches 13 bases. Germline CDR1 reads SGHVS; CDR2 reads FNYEAQ. V lost 1 base and J lost 6; bases outside the gene matches: 7. This CDR3 region has 17 residues. As DNA, the CDR3 is TGTGCCAGCAGCTTAGGGCGACTAGCGGGAGGATCCGATACGCAGTATTTT. This gives the protein CASSLGRLAGGSDTQYF.

The CDR3: CASSQGLAGVEQFF. The CDR3 DNA reads TGCGCCAGCAGCCAGGGACTAGCGGGAGTTGAGCAGTTCTTC. The rearrangement links TRBV4-3 to TRBJ2-1; 14 bases match TRBD2. The junction had 1 base not matched to a gene; V was cut back by 3 bases and J by 9 bases. The germline CDR1 and CDR2 sequences are LGHNA and YSLEER. The CDR3 is 14 amino acids.